The 20 T cell receptor beta chains listed next were all sequenced from one sample in a study of blood T cell repertoires in COVID-19. Method: immunoSEQ multiplex PCR; TCRdb's copy keeps in-frame clones and lacks some. The sample consists of more than 15,000 clones, roughly 88% of them appearing once. The specimen sequenced was peripheral blood. The receptors were sampled from a man aged 40-55 years with active COVID-19.

The chain joins TRBV21-1 to TRBJ1-1; the D call of TRBD1 is as the table states it, not checked on the DNA. TRBV21-1 is a pseudogene. The CDR3 has 11 amino acids. The CDR3 DNA is TGTGCCACACAGGGGAACACTGAAGCTTTCTTT. As protein: CATQGNTEAFF.

This clone was detected a few times. The V gene is TRBV21-1, the J gene TRBJ2-7; TRBD1, the table's D call, was not compared with the DNA. TRBV21-1 is labeled a pseudogene. The CDR3 extends over 14 amino acids. The CDR3 region has the DNA TGTGCCAGCCGCGCCCTGGGGCGTTCCTACGAGCAGTACTTC. This encodes CASRALGRSYEQYF.

A remark on this clone: One junction end disagrees with the germline gene, perhaps due to a read error. The rearrangement joins TRBV5-4 to TRBJ2-1; D perhaps matches TRBD2 (5 bases). This CDR3 has 14 amino acids. The germline V gene encodes CDR1 SGHNT and CDR2 YYREEE (reference sequence). CDR3 protein: CASSAPLVRNQQFF. CDR3 in DNA: TGTGCCAGCAGCGCTCCACTAGTCCGCAATCAGCAGTTCTTC.

The rearrangement joins TRBV7-2 to TRBJ2-1; the D gene is possibly TRBD1 (6 bases). Trimming pared 5 bases from V and 8 bases from J, leaving 22 bases between. The CDR3 consists of 16 residues. Germline CDR1 reads SGHTA; CDR2 reads FQGNSA. Here the CDR3 reads CASSPRHRAKGDEQFF. The CDR3 nucleotides are TGTGCCAGCAGCCCTCGACATAGGGCCAAGGGGGATGAGCAGTTCTTC.

The chain couples TRBV6-2 or TRBV6-3 to TRBJ1-5; 11 bases match TRBD1. The CDR3 is made up of 17 amino acids. CDR1 MNHEY and CDR2 SVGEGT come from the germline V gene. V was pared by 6 bases and J by 0 bases, with 7 bases of the junction left unmatched. The CDR3 DNA is TGTGCCAGCAGCCCGGGACAGGGGGATTATAGCAATCAGCCCCAGCATTTT. Translation: CASSPGQGDYSNQPQHF.

This chain joins TRBV4-1 and TRBJ1-3; D gene uncertain. V shed 0 bases and J shed 5 bases, with 17 bases lying between them. CDR1 MGHRA and CDR2 YSYEKL come from the germline V gene. The CDR3 has 17 residues. The CDR3 reads CASSQESGVLNRNTIYF. CDR3 sequence (DNA): TGCGCCAGCAGCCAAGAATCCGGAGTCCTTAATCGAAACACCATATATTTT.

This clone was seen only once. The chain has TRBV6-2 or TRBV6-3 and TRBJ2-1, with TRBD2 matching over 12 bases. The CDR3 consists of 18 residues. Germline CDR1 and CDR2: MNHEY and SVGEGT. With 6 bases clipped from V and 5 bases from J, the junction kept 14 bases outside the gene matches. CDR3 in amino acids: CASSQYGGLAGYHNEQFF. CDR3 DNA sequence: TGTGCCAGCAGCCAATACGGAGGACTAGCGGGATACCACAATGAGCAGTTCTTC.

This chain connects TRBV19 to TRBJ1-6, with D uncertain. Germline-derived CDR1 and CDR2 are LNHDA and SQIVND (reference sequence). With 6 bases removed from V and 6 bases from J, the gap between germline ends came to 21 bases. The CDR3 totals 17 residues. CDR3 loop: CASRDRVRKGVNSPLHF. DNA of the CDR3: TGTGCCAGTAGGGATCGCGTGAGGAAAGGAGTTAATTCACCCCTCCACTTT. Together with reference TRBV19 and TRBJ1-6, the CDR3 gives the full variable domain: DGGITQSPKYLFRKEGQNVTLSCEQNLNHDAMYWYRQDPGQGLRLIYYSQIVNDFQKGDIAEGYSVSREKKESFPLTVTSAQKNPTAFYLCASRDRVRKGVNSPLHFGNGTRLTVT.

V and J are TRBV5-6 and TRBJ2-2; D remains ambiguous. The CDR3 runs to 16 residues. V lost 3 bases and J lost 0, with 12 bases in between. Per germline, CDR1 SGHDT and CDR2 YYEEEE. CDR3 sequence (DNA): TGTGCCAGCAGCTCCTATAAATACTCGAACACCGGGGAGCTGTTTTTT. It codes for CASSSYKYSNTGELFF.

This clone was seen only once. The rearrangement links TRBV9 to TRBJ2-2; D is perhaps TRBD2 (5 bases). The germline V and J ends were trimmed by 1 base and 5 bases, with 15 bases remaining between them. In germline, CDR1 is SGDLS, CDR2 YYNGEE. CDR3 length equals 16 residues. CDR3 protein: CASSVRPRGRTGELFF. Here the CDR3 DNA reads TGTGCCAGCAGCGTACGGCCCCGGGGTCGGACCGGGGAGCTGTTTTTT.

The V gene is TRBV13, the J gene TRBJ2-3, with 11 bases identical to TRBD2. The CDR3 totals 16 residues. Germline CDR1 and CDR2: PRHDT and FYEKMQ (reference sequence). Trimming took 2 bases from V and 4 from J; bases not matched to a gene: 5. CDR3 nucleotides: TGTGCCAGCAGCTTACGAGGACTAGCGGGTCCAGATACGCAGTATTTT. It codes for CASSLRGLAGPDTQYF. The full variable domain, its missing parts supplied by reference TRBV13 and TRBJ2-3, is AAGVIQSPRHLIKEKRETATLKCYPIPRHDTVYWYQQGPGQDPQFLISFYEKMQSDKGSIPDRFSAQQFSDYHSELNMSSLELGDSALYFCASSLRGLAGPDTQYFGPGTRLTVL.

With respect to this clone: Other DNA variants within this sample encode the same CDR3. The gene calls are TRBV6-2 or TRBV6-3 and TRBJ2-7, with a possible D match to TRBD1 (5 bases). V lost 3 bases, J lost 2 bases, and 11 bases lay in between. Per germline, CDR1 MNHEY and CDR2 SVGEGT. There are 14 residues in the CDR3. The DNA for the CDR3 is TGTGCCAGCAGTTATCCCGACAGTACCTACGAGCAGTACTTC. Encoded protein: CASSYPDSTYEQYF.

This chain connects TRBV5-1 to TRBJ2-5; 10 bases match TRBD1. This CDR3 region has 15 residues. CDR1 is SGHRS, CDR2 YFSETQ, per germline. V lost 2 bases, J lost 3 bases, and 4 bases stayed unmatched. The CDR3, as DNA: TGCGCCAGCAGCTTCTCCGGGACAGGGGAAGAGACCCAGTACTTC. Translating it yields CASSFSGTGEETQYF.

The rearrangement links TRBV5-8 to TRBJ2-1, with 10 bases aligning to TRBD2. CDR1 is SGHTS and CDR2 is YDEGEE in the germline V gene. This CDR3 has 15 amino acids. V shed 0 bases and J 5 bases; nucleotides not matched to a gene: 2. The DNA of the CDR3 is TGTGCCAGCAGCTTGGGGACTAGCGGTAACAATGAGCAGTTCTTC. Amino acids: CASSLGTSGNNEQFF.

V usage is TRBV24-1 and J usage is TRBJ2-1, with 13 bases matching TRBD2. This CDR3 is 16 amino acids long. Germline V gene lookup returns CDR1 KGHDR and CDR2 SFDVKD. Germline trimming cut 4 bases from V and 8 bases from J; bases unmatched to any gene: 7. The CDR3 is CATSEGTSGKVYEQFF. In DNA form, the CDR3 reads TGTGCCACCAGTGAAGGGACTAGCGGGAAGGTCTATGAGCAGTTCTTC.

The chain uses TRBV6-5 and TRBJ2-7; TRBD2 matches 10 bases. CDR1 is MNHEY, CDR2 SVGAGI, per germline. This CDR3 region has 14 residues. J gave up 2 bases and V 5 bases, and 3 bases lay outside the gene matches. CDR3 residues: CASSLAGETYEQYF. CDR3 sequence (DNA): TGTGCCAGCAGTCTAGCGGGAGAGACCTACGAGCAGTACTTC.

CDR3 in amino acids: CASMRRNYGYTF. CDR3 DNA: TGTGCCAGTATGAGGCGGAACTATGGCTACACCTTC. The rearrangement joins TRBV19 to TRBJ1-2; unclear D gene. Germline lookup yields CDR1 LNHDA and CDR2 SQIVND (reference sequence). This CDR3 region has 12 residues. Trimming took off 7 bases at V and 2 bases at J, with 8 bases between the two ends.

The J gene is TRBJ2-3, the V gene TRBV7-3, with TRBD2 matching 9 bases. This CDR3 region has 15 residues. V gave up 5 bases and J gave up 1 base; unmatched junction bases: 4. CDR1 and CDR2 (germline): SGHTA, FQGTGA. CDR3 loop: CASSQGLAGTDTQYF. CDR3 DNA sequence: TGTGCCAGCAGCCAGGGACTAGCTGGCACAGATACGCAGTATTTT.

For the CDR3, the DNA is TGTGCCAGCAGCTTATGGCAGAGCGACACTGAAGCTTTCTTT. Protein: CASSLWQSDTEAFF. This chain links TRBV7-2 with TRBJ1-1; no clear D. V lost 2 bases to trimming and J lost 3 bases, with 10 bases between them. CDR1 and CDR2 (germline): SGHTA, FQGNSA. The CDR3 runs to 14 residues.

This chain joins TRBV19 and TRBJ2-1; 9 bases fit TRBD2. Germline CDR1 is LNHDA and CDR2 is SQIVND (reference sequence). The CDR3 totals 15 residues. V dropped 4 bases and J dropped 4; count of bases not matched to a gene: 5. The CDR3 loop reads CASSRAGGPYNEQFF. DNA of the CDR3: TGTGCCAGTAGTAGAGCGGGGGGCCCTTACAATGAGCAGTTCTTC.